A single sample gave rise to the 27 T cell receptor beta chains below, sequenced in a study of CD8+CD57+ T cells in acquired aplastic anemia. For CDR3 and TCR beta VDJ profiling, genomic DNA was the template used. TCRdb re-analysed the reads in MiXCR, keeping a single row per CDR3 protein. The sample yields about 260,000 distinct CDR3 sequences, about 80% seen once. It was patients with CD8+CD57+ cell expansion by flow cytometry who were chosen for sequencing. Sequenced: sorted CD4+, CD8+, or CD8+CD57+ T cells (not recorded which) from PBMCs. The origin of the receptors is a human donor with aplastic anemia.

The CDR3 reads CASGDGGKGTEYF. In DNA, the CDR3 is TGTGCCAGCGGGGACGGGGGCAAAGGTACAGAGTATTTT. V is TRBV7-8 and J is TRBJ2-3; D possibly matches TRBD1 or TRBD2 (6 bases each). The CDR3 covers 13 residues. The germline V and J ends were trimmed by 8 bases and 13 bases, with 22 bases remaining between them. In germline, CDR1 is SGHVS, CDR2 FQNEAQ.

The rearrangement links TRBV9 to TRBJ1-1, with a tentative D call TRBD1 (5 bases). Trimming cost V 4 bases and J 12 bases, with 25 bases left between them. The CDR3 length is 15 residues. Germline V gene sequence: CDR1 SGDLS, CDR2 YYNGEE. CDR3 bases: TGTGCCAGCAGCTTAGGGGTCACGAGAAACCAGCCCCCTTTCTTT. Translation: CASSLGVTRNQPPFF.

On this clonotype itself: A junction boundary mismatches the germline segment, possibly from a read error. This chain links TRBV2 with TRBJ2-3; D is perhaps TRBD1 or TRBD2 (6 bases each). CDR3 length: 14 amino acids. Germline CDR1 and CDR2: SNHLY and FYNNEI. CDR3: CASGYGGTDKQYFF. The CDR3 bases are TGTGCCAGCGGGTACGGGGGCACAGATAAGCAGTATTTTTTT.

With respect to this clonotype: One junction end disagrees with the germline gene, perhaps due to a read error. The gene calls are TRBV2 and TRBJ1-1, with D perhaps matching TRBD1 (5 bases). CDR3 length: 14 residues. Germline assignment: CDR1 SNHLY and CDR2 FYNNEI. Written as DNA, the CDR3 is TGTGCCAGCAGCGAAGTTGGGGGATACACTCAAGCTTTCTTT. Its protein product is CASSEVGGYTQAFF. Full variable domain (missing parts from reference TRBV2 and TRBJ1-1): EPEVTQTPSHQVTQMGQEVILRCVPISNHLYFYWYRQILGQKVEFLVSFYNNEISEKSEIFDDQFSVERPDGSNFTLKIRSTKLEDSAMYFCASSEVGGYTQAFFGQGTRLTVV.

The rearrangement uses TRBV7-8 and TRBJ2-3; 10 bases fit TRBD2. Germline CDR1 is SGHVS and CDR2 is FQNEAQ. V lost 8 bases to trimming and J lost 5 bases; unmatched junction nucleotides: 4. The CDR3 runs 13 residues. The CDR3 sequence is CASGVAGGDTQYF. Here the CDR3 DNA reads TGTGCCAGCGGCGTAGCGGGAGGAGATACGCAGTATTTT.

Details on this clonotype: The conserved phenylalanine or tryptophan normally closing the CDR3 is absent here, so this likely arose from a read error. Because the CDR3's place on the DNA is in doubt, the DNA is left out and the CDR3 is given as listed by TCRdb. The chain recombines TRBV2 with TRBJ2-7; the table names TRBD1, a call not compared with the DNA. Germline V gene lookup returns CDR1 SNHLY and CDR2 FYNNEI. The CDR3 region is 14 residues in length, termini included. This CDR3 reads CASGDGGPDSEYFG.

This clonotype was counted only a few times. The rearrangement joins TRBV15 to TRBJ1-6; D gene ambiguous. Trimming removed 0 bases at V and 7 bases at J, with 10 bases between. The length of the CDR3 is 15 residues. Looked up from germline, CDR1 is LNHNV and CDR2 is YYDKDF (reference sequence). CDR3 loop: CATSRDVGINSPLHF. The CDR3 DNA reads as TGTGCCACCAGCAGAGACGTGGGGATAAATTCACCCCTCCACTTT.

In DNA form, the CDR3 reads TGTGCCAGCAGCGGGACGGGCAAAGTTGGTTCTGCCAAAACCTTC. It translates to CASSGTGKVGSAKTF. The V gene is TRBV7-9, the J gene TRBJ1-2, with D possibly TRBD1 on 5 matching bases. V dropped 5 bases and J dropped 14 bases, with 27 bases sitting between them. Germline V CDR1 and CDR2: SEHNR, FQNEAQ (reference sequence). The CDR3 consists of 15 residues. Based on the CDR3 plus reference TRBV7-9 and TRBJ1-2, the full variable domain is DTGVSQNPRHKITKRGQNVTFRCDPISEHNRLYWYRQTLGQGPEFLTYFQNEAQLEKSRLLSDRFSAERPKGSFSTLEIQRTEQGDSAMYLCASSGTGKVGSAKTFGSGTRLTVV.

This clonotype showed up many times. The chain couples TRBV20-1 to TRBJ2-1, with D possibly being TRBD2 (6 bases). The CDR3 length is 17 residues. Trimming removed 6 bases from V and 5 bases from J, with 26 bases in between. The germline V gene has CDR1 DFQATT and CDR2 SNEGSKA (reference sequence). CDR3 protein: CSAELLWDSSHDNEQFF. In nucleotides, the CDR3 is TGCAGTGCCGAACTGTTGTGGGACTCCTCTCACGACAATGAGCAGTTCTTC.

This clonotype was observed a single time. This chain's CDR3 is CASSGVAWGNEQYV. The DNA for the CDR3 is TGTGCCAGCAGTGGGGTGGCCTGGGGCAATGAGCAGTACGTC. The chain recombines TRBV2 with TRBJ2-7; possible D gene TRBD1, 5 bases. Germline CDR1 reads SNHLY; CDR2 reads FYNNEI. V shed 4 bases and J shed 7 bases, with 17 bases lying between them. CDR3 size: 14 residues.

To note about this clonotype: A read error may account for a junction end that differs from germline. The CDR3 DNA follows: TGTGCCAGCACCAGGAAAAGAGATACGGAGTATTTT. Protein product: CASTRKRDTEYF. The rearrangement links TRBV7-9 to TRBJ2-3; D unclear. The CDR3 spans 12 residues. In germline, CDR1 is SEHNR, CDR2 FQNEAQ (reference sequence).

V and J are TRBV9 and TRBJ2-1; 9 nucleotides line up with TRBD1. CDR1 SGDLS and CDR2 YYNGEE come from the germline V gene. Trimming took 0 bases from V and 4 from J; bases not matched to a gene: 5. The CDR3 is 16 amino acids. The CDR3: CASSVEDRGGYNEQFF. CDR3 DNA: TGTGCCAGCAGCGTAGAGGACAGGGGAGGATACAATGAGCAGTTCTTC.

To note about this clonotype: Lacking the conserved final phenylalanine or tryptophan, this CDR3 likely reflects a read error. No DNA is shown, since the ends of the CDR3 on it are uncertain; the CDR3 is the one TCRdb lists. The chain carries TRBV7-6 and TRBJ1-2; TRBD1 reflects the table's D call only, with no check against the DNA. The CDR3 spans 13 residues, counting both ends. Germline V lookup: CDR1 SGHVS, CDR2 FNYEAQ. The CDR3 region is CASSQGRAGGDTP.

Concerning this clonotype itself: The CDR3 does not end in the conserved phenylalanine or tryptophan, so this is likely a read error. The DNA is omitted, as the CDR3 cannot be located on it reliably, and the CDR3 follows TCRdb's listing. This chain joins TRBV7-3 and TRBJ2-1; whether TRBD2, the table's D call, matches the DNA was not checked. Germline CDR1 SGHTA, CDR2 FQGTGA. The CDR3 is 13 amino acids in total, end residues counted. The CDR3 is CASSLARGSGDTQ.

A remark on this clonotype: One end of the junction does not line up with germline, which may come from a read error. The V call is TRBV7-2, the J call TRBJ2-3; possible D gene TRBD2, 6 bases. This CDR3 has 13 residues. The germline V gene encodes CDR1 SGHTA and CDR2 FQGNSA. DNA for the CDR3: TGTGCCAGCAGCGACGCGGGAAGAGACGCGCCGCATTTT. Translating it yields CASSDAGRDAPHF.

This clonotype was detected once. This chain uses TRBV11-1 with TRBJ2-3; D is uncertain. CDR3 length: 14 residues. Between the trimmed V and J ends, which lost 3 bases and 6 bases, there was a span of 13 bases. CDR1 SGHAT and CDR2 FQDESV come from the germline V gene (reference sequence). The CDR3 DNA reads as TGTGCCAGCAGCTTGAGTTCCTGTACCGATACGCAGTATTTT. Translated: CASSLSSCTDTQYF.

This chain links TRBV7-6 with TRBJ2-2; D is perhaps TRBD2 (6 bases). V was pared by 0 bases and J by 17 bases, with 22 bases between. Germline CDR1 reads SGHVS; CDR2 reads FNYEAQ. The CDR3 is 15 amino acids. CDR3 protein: CASSLATADTRDFFF. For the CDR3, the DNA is TGTGCCAGCAGCTTAGCGACCGCAGATACGCGGGATTTTTTTTTT.

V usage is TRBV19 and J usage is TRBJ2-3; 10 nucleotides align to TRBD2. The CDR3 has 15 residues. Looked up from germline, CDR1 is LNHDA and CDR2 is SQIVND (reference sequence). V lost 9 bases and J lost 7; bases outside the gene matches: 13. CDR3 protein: CASSLASGGGNTQYF. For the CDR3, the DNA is TGTGCCAGCAGCTTGGCTAGCGGGGGCGGCAATACGCAGTATTTT.

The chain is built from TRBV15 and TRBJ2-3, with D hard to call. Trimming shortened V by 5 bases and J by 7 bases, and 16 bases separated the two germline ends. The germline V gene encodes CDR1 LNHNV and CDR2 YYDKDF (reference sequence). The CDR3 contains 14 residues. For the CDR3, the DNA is TGTGCCACCAGCGGACCGGGCGGAGCCTATACGCAGTATTTT. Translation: CATSGPGGAYTQYF.

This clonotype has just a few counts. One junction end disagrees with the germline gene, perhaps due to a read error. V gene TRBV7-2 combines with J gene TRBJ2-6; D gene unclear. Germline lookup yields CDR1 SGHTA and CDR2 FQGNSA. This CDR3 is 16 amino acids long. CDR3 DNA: TGTGCCAGCAGCTTAGCGGGTGGCTACGATACCAAGGTCCTGACTTTC. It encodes CASSLAGGYDTKVLTF.

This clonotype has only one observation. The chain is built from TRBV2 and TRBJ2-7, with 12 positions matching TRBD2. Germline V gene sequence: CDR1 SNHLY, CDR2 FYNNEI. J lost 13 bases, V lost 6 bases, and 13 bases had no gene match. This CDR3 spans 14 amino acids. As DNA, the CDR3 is TGTGCCAGCAGCCTAGCGGGGGGGGCCACCCAGTACTACTTC. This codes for CASSLAGGATQYYF.

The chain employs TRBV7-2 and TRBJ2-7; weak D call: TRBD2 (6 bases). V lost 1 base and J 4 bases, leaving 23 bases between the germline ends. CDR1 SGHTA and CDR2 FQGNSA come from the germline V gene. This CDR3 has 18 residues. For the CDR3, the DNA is TGTGCCAGCAGCTTAGAGGGAGGTCCCGATACGCATTCTTACGAGCAGTACTTC. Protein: CASSLEGGPDTHSYEQYF.

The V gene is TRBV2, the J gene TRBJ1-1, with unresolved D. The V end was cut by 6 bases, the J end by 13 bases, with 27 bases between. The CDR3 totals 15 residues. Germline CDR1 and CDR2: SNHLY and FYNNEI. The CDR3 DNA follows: TGTGCCAGCAGGTTAGATCTCACAGATAAGCATGATTTTTTCTTT. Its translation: CASRLDLTDKHDFFF.

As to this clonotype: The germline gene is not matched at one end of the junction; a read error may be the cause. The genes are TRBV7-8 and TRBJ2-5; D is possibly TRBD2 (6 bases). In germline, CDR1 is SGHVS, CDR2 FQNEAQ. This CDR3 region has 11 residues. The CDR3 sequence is CASSLGEAHDF. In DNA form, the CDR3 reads TGTGCCAGCAGCTTAGGGGAGGCCCACGACTTC.

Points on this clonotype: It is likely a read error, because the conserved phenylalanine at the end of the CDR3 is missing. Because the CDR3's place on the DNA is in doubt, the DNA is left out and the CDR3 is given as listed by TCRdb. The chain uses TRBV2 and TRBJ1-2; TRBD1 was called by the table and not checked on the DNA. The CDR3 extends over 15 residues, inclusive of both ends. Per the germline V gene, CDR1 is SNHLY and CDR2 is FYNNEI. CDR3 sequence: CASGASTGVTHDFSL.

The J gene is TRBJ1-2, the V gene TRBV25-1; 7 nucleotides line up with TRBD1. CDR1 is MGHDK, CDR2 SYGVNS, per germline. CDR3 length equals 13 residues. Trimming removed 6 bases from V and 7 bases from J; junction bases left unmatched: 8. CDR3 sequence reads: CASSFRDSSGYTF. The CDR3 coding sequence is TGTGCCAGCAGCTTTAGGGACAGTTCTGGCTACACCTTC.

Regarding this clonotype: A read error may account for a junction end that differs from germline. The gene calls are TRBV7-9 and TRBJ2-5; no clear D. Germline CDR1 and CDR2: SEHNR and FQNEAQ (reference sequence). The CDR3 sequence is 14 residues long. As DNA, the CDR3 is TGTGCCAGCAGCTTTGAAAGAAGCGAGGAGAGCGATGAGTTC. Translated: CASSFERSEESDEF.